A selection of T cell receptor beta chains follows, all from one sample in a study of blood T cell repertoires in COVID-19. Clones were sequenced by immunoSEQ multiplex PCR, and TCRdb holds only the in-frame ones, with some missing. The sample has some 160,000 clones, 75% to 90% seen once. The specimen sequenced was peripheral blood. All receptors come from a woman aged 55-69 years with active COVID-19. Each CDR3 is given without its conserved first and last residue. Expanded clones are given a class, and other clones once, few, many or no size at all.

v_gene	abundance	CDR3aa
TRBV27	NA	ASSGSSLYNSPLH
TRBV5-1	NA	ASSLEGQGQETQY
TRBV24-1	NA	ATSDLQGLPLF
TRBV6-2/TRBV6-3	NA	AGSYLGGNQPQH
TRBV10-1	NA	ASSSGLDEQF
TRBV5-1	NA	ASSSQGAGVYNEQF
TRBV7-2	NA	ASSSSGGRSDTQY
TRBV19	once	ATYRFDYGYT
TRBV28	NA	ASTLGARGYT
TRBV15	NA	ATSRDYGNSPLH
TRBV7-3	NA	ASSSRPGGDSGYNEQF
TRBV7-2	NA	ASSPQGPDTQY
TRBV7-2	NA	ASSLAQGRNGYT
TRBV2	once	ASSARLAGVGNEQF
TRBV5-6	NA	ASSSQVTYEQY
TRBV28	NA	ASSFNELAGGNEQF
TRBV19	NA	ASSRLAGYQETQY